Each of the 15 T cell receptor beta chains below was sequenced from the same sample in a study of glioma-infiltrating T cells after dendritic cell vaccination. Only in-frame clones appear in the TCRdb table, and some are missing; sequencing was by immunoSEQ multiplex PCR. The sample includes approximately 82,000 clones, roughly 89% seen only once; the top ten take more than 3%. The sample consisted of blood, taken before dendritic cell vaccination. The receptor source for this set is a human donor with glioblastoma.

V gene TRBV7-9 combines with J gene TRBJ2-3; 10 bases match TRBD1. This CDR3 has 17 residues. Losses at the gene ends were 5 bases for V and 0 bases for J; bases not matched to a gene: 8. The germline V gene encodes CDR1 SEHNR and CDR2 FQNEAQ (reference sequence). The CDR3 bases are TGTGCCAGCAGCCCTTGGACAGGGGGTCGTAGCACAGATACGCAGTATTTT. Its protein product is CASSPWTGGRSTDTQYF.

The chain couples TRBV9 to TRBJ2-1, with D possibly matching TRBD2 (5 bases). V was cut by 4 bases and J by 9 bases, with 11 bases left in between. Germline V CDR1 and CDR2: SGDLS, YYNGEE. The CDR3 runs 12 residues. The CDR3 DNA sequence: TGTGCCAGCAGCCCCGGAGGCGGTGAGCAGTTCTTC. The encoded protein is CASSPGGGEQFF.

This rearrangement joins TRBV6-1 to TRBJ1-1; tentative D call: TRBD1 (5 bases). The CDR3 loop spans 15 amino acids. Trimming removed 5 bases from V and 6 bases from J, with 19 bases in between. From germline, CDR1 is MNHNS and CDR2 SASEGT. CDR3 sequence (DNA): TGTGCCAGCAGTCCCCCCCTGGGGGGGATGCCTGAAGCTTTCTTT. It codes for CASSPPLGGMPEAFF.

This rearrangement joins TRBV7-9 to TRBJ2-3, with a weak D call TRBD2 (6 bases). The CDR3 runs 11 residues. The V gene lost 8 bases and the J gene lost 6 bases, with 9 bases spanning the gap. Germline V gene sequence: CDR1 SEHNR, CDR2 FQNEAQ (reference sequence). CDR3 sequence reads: CASETSDTQYF. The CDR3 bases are TGTGCCAGCGAAACTAGCGATACGCAGTATTTT.

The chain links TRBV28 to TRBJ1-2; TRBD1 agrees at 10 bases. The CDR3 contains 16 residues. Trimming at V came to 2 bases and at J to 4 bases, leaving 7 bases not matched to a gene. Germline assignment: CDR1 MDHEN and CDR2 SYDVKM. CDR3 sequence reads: CASSLPGTGEVYGYTF. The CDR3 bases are TGTGCCAGCAGTTTACCCGGGACAGGGGAGGTCTATGGCTACACCTTC.

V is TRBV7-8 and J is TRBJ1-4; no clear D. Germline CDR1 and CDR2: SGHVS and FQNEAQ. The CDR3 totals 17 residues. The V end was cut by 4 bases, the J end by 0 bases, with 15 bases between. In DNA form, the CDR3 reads TGTGCCAGCAGCTGGTGGGAGCGGGGTTCAACTAATGAAAAACTGTTTTTT. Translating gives CASSWWERGSTNEKLFF.

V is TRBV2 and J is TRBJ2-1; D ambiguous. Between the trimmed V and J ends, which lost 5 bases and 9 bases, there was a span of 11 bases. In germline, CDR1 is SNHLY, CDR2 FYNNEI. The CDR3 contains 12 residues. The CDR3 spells CASSPSVGEQFF. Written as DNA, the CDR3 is TGTGCCAGCAGTCCAAGCGTGGGTGAGCAGTTCTTC.

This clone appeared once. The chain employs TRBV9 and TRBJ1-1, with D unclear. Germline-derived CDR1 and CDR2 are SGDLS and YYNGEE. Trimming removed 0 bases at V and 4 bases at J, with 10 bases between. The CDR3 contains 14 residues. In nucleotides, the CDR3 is TGTGCCAGCAGCGTAGATGGGAGGGTCACTGAAGCTTTCTTT. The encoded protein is CASSVDGRVTEAFF.

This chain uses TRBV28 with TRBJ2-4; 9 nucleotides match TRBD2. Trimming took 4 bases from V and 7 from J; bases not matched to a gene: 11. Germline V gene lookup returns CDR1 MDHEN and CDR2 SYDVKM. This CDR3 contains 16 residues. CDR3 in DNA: TGTGCCAGCAGTTCGACTAGCGGCCCTGCGAGGAACATTCAGTACTTC. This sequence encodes CASSSTSGPARNIQYF.

The CDR3 is CSVAGATEAFF. DNA of the CDR3: TGCAGCGTGGCAGGGGCCACTGAAGCTTTCTTT. V gene TRBV29-1 combines with J gene TRBJ1-1; weak D call: TRBD1 (6 bases). The ends were cut back, 6 bases at V and 4 bases at J, with 9 bases in the middle. Germline V CDR1 and CDR2: SQVTM, ANQGSEA. This CDR3 comprises 11 residues.

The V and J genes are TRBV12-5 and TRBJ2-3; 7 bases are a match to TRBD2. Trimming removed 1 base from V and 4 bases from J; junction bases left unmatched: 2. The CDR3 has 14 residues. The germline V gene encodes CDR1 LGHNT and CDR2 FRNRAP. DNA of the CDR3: TGTGCTAGTGGTTTGGGACGGGGGGCAGATACGCAGTATTTT. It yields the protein CASGLGRGADTQYF.

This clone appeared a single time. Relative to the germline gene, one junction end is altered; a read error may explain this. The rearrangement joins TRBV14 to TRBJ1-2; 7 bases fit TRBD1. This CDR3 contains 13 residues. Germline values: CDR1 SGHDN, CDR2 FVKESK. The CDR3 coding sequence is TGTGCCAGCGGCCAGGGGGGGGTCTATGGCTACACCTTC. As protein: CASGQGGVYGYTF. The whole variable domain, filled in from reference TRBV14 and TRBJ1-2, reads EAGVTQFPSHSVIEKGQTVTLRCDPISGHDNLYWYRRVMGKEIKFLLHFVKESKQDESGMPNNRFLAERTGGTYSTLKVQPAELEDSGVYFCASGQGGVYGYTFGSGTRLTVV.

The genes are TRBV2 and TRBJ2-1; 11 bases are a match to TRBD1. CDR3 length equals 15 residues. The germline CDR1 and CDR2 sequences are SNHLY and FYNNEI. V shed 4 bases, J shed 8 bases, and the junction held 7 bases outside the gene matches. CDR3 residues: CASSGSDRGLDEQFF. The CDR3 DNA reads TGTGCCAGCAGTGGGTCGGACAGGGGGCTTGATGAGCAGTTCTTC.

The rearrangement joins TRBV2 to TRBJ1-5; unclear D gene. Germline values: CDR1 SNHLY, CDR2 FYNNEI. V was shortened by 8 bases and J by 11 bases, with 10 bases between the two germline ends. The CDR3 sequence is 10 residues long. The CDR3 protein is CASGLGAQHF. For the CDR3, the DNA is TGTGCCAGCGGCCTCGGGGCCCAGCATTTT.

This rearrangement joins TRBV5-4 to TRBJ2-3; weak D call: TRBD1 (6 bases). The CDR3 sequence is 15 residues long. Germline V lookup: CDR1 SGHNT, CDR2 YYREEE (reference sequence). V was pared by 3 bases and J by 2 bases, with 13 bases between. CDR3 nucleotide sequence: TGTGCCAGCAGCTCCCCGGGACAACTCACAGATACGCAGTATTTT. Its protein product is CASSSPGQLTDTQYF.